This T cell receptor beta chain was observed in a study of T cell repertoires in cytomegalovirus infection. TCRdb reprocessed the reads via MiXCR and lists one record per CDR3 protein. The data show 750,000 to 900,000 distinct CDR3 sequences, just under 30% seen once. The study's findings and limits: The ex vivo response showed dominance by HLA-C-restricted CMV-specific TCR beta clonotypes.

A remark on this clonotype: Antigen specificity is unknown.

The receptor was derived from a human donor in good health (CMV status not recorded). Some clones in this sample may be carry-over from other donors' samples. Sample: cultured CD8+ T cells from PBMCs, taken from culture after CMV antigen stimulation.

CDR3 nucleotides: TGTGCCAGCAGTTACTCGGACGGGATAATGGAGTACTTC. It translates to CASSYSDGIMEYF. The V and J genes are TRBV6-5 and TRBJ2-7; a possible D gene is TRBD2 (5 bases). Germline V gene data show CDR1 as MNHEY and CDR2 as SVGAGI. V shed 0 bases and J shed 11 bases, with 14 bases lying between them. This CDR3 has 13 residues.